These T cell receptor beta chains were read from a single sample in a study of OX40 agonist ivuxolimab in advanced cancers. The assay was immunoSEQ multiplex PCR, and TCRdb's table has in-frame clones only and misses some. The sample holds approximately 89,000 clones, approximately 91% seen once. Sequencing used CD4+ or CD8+ T cells sorted from blood, obtained in a trial of the OX40 agonist ivuxolimab. The receptor source for this set is an adult with an advanced solid tumor such as melanoma, head and neck, liver or kidney cancer. The CDR3 runs from the conserved cysteine through the conserved F or W. Each record gives: J gene, D gene, V gene, clone size, CDR3 DNA, CDR3 protein. The D gene is left open where the match is weak. Rows give clone size only sometimes, using once, few, many, or a class for an expanded clone.

j_gene: TRBJ2-1
d_gene: TRBD1
v_gene: TRBV4-3
abundance: NA
CDR3nt: TGCGCCAGCAGCCAAGATAGTACAGGGGGGTACAATGAGCAGTTCTTC
CDR3aa: CASSQDSTGGYNEQFF

j_gene: TRBJ1-2
d_gene: TRBD1
v_gene: TRBV7-2
abundance: NA
CDR3nt: TGTGCCAGCAGCCGGGACAGGGGACTCTATGGCTACACCTTC
CDR3aa: CASSRDRGLYGYTF

j_gene: TRBJ1-6
d_gene: NA
v_gene: TRBV5-1
abundance: NA
CDR3nt: TGCGCCAGCAGCCCCGGGACCCCAGATTCACCCCTCCACTTT
CDR3aa: CASSPGTPDSPLHF

j_gene: TRBJ1-1
d_gene: NA
v_gene: TRBV2
abundance: few
CDR3nt: TGTGCCAGCAGTACGGCAGGCGTTTTCTTT
CDR3aa: CASSTAGVFF

j_gene: TRBJ1-3
d_gene: TRBD1
v_gene: TRBV19
abundance: NA
CDR3nt: TGTGCCAGTAGTACCCAGACGGGACAGGGGAGCGGAAACACCATATATTTT
CDR3aa: CASSTQTGQGSGNTIYF

j_gene: TRBJ2-3
d_gene: NA
v_gene: TRBV11-3
abundance: NA
CDR3nt: TGTGCCAGCAGCTTAGGTCCTGCAGTTAGCACAGATACGCAGTATTTT
CDR3aa: CASSLGPAVSTDTQYF

j_gene: TRBJ2-7
d_gene: NA
v_gene: TRBV27
abundance: NA
CDR3nt: TGTGCCAGCCCGAATTTTAGGGGGAAGGTATCCTACGAGCAGTACTTC
CDR3aa: CASPNFRGKVSYEQYF

j_gene: TRBJ2-1
d_gene: NA
v_gene: TRBV7-2
abundance: NA
CDR3nt: TGTGCCAGCAGCCGCACGTGGGGCAGCTCCTACAATGAGCAGTTCTTC
CDR3aa: CASSRTWGSSYNEQFF

j_gene: TRBJ1-5
d_gene: NA
v_gene: TRBV27
abundance: few
CDR3nt: TGTGCCAGCAGTTTATCCCAATATCAGCCCCAGCATTTT
CDR3aa: CASSLSQYQPQHF

j_gene: TRBJ2-2
d_gene: NA
v_gene: TRBV7-8
abundance: NA
CDR3nt: TGTGCCAGCAGCTCCCATGGGGGGACCGGGGAGCTGTTTTTT
CDR3aa: CASSSHGGTGELFF